This T cell receptor (beta chain) appears in the sequencing data of a study of identical twins. Study results and caveats: Memory repertoires lacked the insertion deficit that abundant cord blood beta clonotypes showed. Invariant MAIT and iNKT cells may have partly biased zero-insertion analyses.

V dropped 3 bases and J dropped 9 bases, with 6 bases sitting between them. This CDR3 region has 11 residues. Looked up from germline, CDR1 is MDHEN and CDR2 is SYDVKM. Many counts were recorded for this clonotype. What it binds is not known. TCRdb analysed the 5' RACE reads with MiXCR anew, one entry per CDR3 protein. The table lists more than 1.5 million distinct CDR3 sequences, less than 40% of them singletons. The rearrangement uses TRBV28 and TRBJ2-1, with D unclear. This sequence was found in a newborn girl in good health. The specimen sequenced was cord blood. The CDR3 region is CASSLNSEQFF. The CDR3 nucleotides read TGTGCCAGCAGTTTGAACAGTGAGCAGTTCTTC.